Here is one T cell receptor beta chain with its context. The target antigen is unknown. The ends were cut back, 0 bases at V and 5 bases at J, with 11 bases in the middle. Germline-derived CDR1 and CDR2 are LGHNA and YNFKEQ. The CDR3 has 14 residues. TCRdb's table, derived via immunoSEQ multiplex PCR, lists solely in-frame clones and lacks some. This sample has 150,000 or so clones, with 80% to 95% found just once. The sample comes from a study of T cell responses to AZD1222 COVID-19 vaccine. About the study: Second-dose intervals near 4 or 12 weeks were combined. General study findings and limits: The donor cohort was predominantly white British with a female majority, and clonal diversity may have been underestimated. Repertoires in all cases were sampled only once the peak T cell response had passed. Baseline seropositivity characterized only a handful of AZD1222 recipients.

The sequencing used peripheral blood, collected on day 0 of AZD1222 vaccination. The chain combines TRBV4-2 with TRBJ2-7; weak D call: TRBD2 (6 bases). The receptor was isolated from an adult in good health. This CDR3 reads CASSQEGDFHEQYF. CDR3 in DNA: TGTGCCAGCAGCCAAGAAGGGGACTTCCACGAGCAGTACTTC.